This T cell receptor beta chain was identified during a study of blood T cell repertoires in COVID-19. Study overall: Collection of acute and convalescent COVID-19 samples took place in the United States, Italy and Spain.

Method: immunoSEQ multiplex PCR; TCRdb's copy keeps in-frame clones and lacks some. The table shows 300,000 to 350,000 clones, with about nine tenths occurring only once. Only one count was recorded for this clone. Per the germline V gene, CDR1 is SEHNR and CDR2 is FQNEAQ (reference sequence). This CDR3 is 14 amino acids long. Between the trimmed V and J ends, which lost 5 bases and 8 bases, there was a span of 13 bases. The source material was peripheral blood. This chain links TRBV7-9 with TRBJ1-6, with D maybe TRBD1 (5 bases). This sequence was found in a woman aged 25 to 39 with COVID-19, enrolled during active disease. For the CDR3, the DNA is TGTGCCAGCAGCCAGCCGGGACTACATTCACCCCTCCACTTT. Encoded protein: CASSQPGLHSPLHF. The full variable domain, its missing parts supplied by reference TRBV7-9 and TRBJ1-6, is DTGVSQNPRHKITKRGQNVTFRCDPISEHNRLYWYRQTLGQGPEFLTYFQNEAQLEKSRLLSDRFSAERPKGSFSTLEIQRTEQGDSAMYLCASSQPGLHSPLHFGNGTRLTVT.